This T cell receptor beta chain emerged from a study of cytomegalovirus exposure and HLA in healthy donors. Study-wide results and caveats: Confirmation in vitro established that a few CMV-associated chains were specific for CMV antigens.

PCR primers comprised 60 Vbeta and 13 Jbeta primers. The data were produced by immunoSEQ multiplex PCR, yet TCRdb's version contains in-frame clones alone and is incomplete. The listing records about 130,000 clones. Worth noting for this clone: What it recognizes is unknown.

The source of this sequence is a man aged 30 to 39 in good health and CMV-seronegative. The specimen was PBMCs.

The CDR3 protein is CASEETLTYNEQFF. The CDR3 region has the DNA TGTGCCAGCGAGGAGACCCTTACCTACAATGAGCAGTTCTTC. The V gene is TRBV6-1, the J gene TRBJ2-1, with unresolved D. The CDR3 totals 14 residues. V lost 8 bases and J lost 2, with 13 bases in between. Looked up from germline, CDR1 is MNHNS and CDR2 is SASEGT.